This T cell receptor beta chain emerged from a study of post-analysis software for immune sequencing data. Looking at the study overall: Patients with relapsing-remitting, secondary progressive and progressive-relapsing multiple sclerosis courses were all represented.

Germline V CDR1 and CDR2: SGHRS, YFSETQ. CDR3 length: 15 residues. Carried by the TCR beta cDNA libraries were unique molecular identifiers. TCRdb re-called the PCR reads through MiXCR, storing one row per CDR3 protein. The data show roughly 620,000 distinct CDR3 sequences, roughly 47% seen once. Study results and limitations: Multiple sclerosis patients had significantly lower normalized Chao1 diversity than controls. Strong co-clustering by F measure linked samples that shared a preparation batch. When patients were compared with controls, five TRBV segments were more frequent, TRBV5-6, TRBV5-1 and TRBV20-1 among them.

For this clonotype: The antigen remains undetermined.

This clonotype was sampled from a girl aged 5 to 17 with multiple sclerosis. The sample taken for sequencing was blood. The chain joins TRBV5-1 to TRBJ2-1; 7 nucleotides align to TRBD1. TRBJ2-7 explains the end of the DNA better; the J call may be wrong. The CDR3 is CASSPQQGPYNEQYF. The CDR3 region has the DNA TGCGCCAGCAGCCCCCAACAGGGGCCCTACAATGAGCAGTACTTC.